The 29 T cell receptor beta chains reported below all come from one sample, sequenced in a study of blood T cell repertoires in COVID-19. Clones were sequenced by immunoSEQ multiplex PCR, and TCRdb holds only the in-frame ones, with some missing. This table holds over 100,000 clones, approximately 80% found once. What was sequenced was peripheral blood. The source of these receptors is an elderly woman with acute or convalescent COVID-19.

The CDR3 here is CASSRGTHQPQHF. The CDR3 region has the DNA TGTGCCAGCAGCCGGGGAACGCATCAGCCCCAGCATTTT. V is TRBV5-5 and J is TRBJ1-5; D unresolved. V dropped 4 bases and J dropped 5 bases, with 10 bases sitting between them. This CDR3 has 13 residues. Germline CDR1 is SGHKS and CDR2 is YYEKEE (reference sequence).

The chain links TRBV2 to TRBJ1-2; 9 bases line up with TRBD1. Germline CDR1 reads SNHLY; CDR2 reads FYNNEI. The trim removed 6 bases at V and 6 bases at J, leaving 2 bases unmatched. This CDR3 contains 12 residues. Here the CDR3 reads CASRDRGDGYTF. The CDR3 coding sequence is TGTGCCAGCAGGGACAGGGGTGATGGCTACACCTTC. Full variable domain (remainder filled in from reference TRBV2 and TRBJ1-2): EPEVTQTPSHQVTQMGQEVILRCVPISNHLYFYWYRQILGQKVEFLVSFYNNEISEKSEIFDDQFSVERPDGSNFTLKIRSTKLEDSAMYFCASRDRGDGYTFGSGTRLTVV.

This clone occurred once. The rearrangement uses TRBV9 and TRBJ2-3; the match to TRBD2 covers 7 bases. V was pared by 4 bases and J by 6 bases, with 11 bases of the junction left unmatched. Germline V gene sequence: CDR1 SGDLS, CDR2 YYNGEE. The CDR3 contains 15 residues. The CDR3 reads CASSHTSGTRDTQYF. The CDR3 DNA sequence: TGTGCCAGCAGCCACACCAGCGGGACCAGGGATACGCAGTATTTT.

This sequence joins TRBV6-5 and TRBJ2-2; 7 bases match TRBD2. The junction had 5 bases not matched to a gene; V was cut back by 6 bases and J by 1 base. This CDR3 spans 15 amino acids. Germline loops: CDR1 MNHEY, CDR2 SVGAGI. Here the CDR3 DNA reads TGTGCCAGCAGGGGAGGGAGGGGGAACACCGGGGAGCTGTTTTTT. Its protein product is CASRGGRGNTGELFF.

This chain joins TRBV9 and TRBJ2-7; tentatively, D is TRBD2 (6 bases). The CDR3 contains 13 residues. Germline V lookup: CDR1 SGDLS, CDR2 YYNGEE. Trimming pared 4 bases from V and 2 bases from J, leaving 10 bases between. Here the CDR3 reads CASSTGDTYEQYF. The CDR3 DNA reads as TGTGCCAGCAGCACGGGGGATACCTACGAGCAGTACTTC.

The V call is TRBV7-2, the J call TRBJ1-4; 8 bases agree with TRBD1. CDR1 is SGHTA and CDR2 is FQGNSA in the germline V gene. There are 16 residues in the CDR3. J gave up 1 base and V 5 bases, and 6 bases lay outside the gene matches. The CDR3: CASSPDRDLTNEKLFF. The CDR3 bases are TGTGCCAGCAGCCCGGACAGGGATTTAACTAATGAAAAACTGTTTTTT.

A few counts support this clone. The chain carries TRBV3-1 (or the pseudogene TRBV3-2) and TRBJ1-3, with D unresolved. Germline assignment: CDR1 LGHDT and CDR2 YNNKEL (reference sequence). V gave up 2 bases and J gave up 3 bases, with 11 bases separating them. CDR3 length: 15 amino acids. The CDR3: CASSQSREIGNTIYF. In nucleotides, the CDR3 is TGTGCCAGCAGCCAATCCCGGGAGATTGGAAACACCATATATTTT.

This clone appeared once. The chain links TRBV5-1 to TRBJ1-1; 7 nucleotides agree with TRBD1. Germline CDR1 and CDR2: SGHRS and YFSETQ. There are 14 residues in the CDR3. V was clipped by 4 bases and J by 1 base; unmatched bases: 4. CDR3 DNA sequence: TGCGCCAGCAGCATCGGGACAGCGAACACTGAAGCTTTCTTT. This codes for CASSIGTANTEAFF. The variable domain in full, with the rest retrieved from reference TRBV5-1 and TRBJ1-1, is KAGVTQTPRYLIKTRGQQVTLSCSPISGHRSVSWYQQTPGQGLQFLFEYFSETQRNKGNFPGRFSGRQFSNSRSEMNVSTLELGDSALYLCASSIGTANTEAFFGQGTRLTVV.

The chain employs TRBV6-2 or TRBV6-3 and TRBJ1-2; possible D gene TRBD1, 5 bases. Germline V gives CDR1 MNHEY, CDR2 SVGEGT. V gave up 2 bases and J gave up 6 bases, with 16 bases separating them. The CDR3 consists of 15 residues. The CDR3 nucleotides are TGTGCCAGCAGTTACCATTCGAATAGGGGCGATGGCTACACCTTC. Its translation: CASSYHSNRGDGYTF.

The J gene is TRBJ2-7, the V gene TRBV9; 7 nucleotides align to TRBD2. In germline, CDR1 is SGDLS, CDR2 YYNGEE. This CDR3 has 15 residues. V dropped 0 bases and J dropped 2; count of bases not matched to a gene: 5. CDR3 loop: CASSVEEGGPYEQYF. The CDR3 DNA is TGTGCCAGCAGCGTAGAGGAGGGAGGGCCCTACGAGCAGTACTTC.

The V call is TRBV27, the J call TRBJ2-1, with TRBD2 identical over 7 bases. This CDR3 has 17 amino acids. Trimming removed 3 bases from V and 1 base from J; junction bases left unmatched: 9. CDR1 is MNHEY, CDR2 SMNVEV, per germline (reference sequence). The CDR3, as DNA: TGTGCCAGCAGTTTTGGGCAGCGGGGTAGGTCCTACAATGAGCAGTTCTTC. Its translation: CASSFGQRGRSYNEQFF.

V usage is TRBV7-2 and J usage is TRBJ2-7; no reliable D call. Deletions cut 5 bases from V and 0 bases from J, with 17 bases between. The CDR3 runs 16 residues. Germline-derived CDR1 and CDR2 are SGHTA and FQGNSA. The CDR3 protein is CASSPPYGWSSYEQYF. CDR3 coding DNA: TGTGCCAGCAGCCCCCCTTACGGATGGAGCTCCTACGAGCAGTACTTC.

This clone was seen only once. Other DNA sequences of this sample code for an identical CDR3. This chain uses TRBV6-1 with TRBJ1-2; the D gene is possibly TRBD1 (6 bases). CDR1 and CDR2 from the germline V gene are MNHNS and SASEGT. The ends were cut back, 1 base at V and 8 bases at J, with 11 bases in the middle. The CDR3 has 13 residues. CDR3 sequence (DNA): TGTGCCAGCAGTGAAGGAGGGGGGGGCGGCTACACCTTC. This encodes CASSEGGGGGYTF.

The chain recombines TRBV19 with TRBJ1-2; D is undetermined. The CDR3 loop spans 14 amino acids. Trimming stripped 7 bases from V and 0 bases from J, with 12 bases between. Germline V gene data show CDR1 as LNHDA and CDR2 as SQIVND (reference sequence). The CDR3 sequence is CASTHFESNYGYTF. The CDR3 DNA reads TGTGCCAGTACCCACTTTGAGTCTAACTATGGCTACACCTTC.

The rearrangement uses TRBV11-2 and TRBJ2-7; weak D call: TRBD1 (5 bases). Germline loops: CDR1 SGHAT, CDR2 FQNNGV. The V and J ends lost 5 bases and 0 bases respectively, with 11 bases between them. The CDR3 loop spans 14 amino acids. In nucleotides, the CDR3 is TGTGCCAGCAGCCAAAGACAGATCTCCTACGAGCAGTACTTC. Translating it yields CASSQRQISYEQYF.

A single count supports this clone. CDR3 protein: CASSRGEDRGQLFF. The CDR3 nucleotides are TGTGCCAGCAGCCGAGGTGAGGACAGAGGGCAACTGTTTTTT. The chain is built from TRBV25-1 and TRBJ1-4, with D maybe TRBD1 (6 bases). There are 14 residues in the CDR3. V lost 6 bases, J lost 12 bases, and 20 bases lay in between. Germline V gene data show CDR1 as MGHDK and CDR2 as SYGVNS.

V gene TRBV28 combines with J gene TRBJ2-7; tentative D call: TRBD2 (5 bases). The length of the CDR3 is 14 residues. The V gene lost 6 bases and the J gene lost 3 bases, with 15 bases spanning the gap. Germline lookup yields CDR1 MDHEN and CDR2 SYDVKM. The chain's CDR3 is CASSAGKVVYEQYF. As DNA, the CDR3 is TGTGCCAGCAGCGCCGGGAAGGTAGTCTACGAGCAGTACTTC.

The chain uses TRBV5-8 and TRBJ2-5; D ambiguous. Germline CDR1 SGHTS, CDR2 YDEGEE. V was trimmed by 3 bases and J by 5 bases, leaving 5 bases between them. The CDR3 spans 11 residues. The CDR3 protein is CASSSVETQYF. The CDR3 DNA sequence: TGTGCCAGCAGCTCGGTGGAGACCCAGTACTTC.

CDR3 region: CARPQPGQAPNQPQHF. CDR3 sequence (DNA): TGTGCCAGACCTCAACCGGGACAGGCTCCTAATCAGCCCCAGCATTTT. The rearrangement uses TRBV19 and TRBJ1-5, with 8 bases lining up with TRBD1. V lost 9 bases, J lost 4 bases, and 14 bases stayed unmatched. Germline V gene data show CDR1 as LNHDA and CDR2 as SQIVND (reference sequence). CDR3 length: 16 amino acids.

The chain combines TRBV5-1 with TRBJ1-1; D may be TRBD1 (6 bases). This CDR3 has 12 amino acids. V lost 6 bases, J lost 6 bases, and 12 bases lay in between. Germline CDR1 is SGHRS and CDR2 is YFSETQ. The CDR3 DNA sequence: TGCGCCAGCACTTCAGAGGGGGCTGAAGCTTTCTTT. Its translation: CASTSEGAEAFF.

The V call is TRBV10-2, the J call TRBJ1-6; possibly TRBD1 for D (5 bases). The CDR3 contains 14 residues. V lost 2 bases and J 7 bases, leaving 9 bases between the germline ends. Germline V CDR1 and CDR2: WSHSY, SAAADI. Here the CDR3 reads CASSEAGGNSPLHF. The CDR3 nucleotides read TGCGCCAGCAGTGAGGCGGGGGGGAATTCACCCCTCCACTTT.

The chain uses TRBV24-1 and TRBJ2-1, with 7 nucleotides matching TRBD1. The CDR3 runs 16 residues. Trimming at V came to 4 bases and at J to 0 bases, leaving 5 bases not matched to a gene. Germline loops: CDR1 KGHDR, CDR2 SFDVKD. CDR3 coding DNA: TGTGCCACCAGTGACTTTGGACAGGCCTCCTACAATGAGCAGTTCTTC. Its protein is CATSDFGQASYNEQFF.

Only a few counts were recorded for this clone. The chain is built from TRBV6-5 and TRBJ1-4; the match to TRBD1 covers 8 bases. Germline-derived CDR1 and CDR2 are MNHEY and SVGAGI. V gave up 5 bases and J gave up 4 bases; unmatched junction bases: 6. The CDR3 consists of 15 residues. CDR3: CASSPQTGDNEKLFF. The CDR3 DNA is TGTGCCAGCAGTCCGCAGACAGGGGATAATGAAAAACTGTTTTTT.

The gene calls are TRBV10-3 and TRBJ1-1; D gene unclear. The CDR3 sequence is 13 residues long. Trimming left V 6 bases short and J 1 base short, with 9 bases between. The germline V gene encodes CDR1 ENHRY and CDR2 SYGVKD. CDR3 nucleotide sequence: TGTGCCATCAGCGCCTACAGGAACACTGAAGCTTTCTTT. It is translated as CAISAYRNTEAFF.

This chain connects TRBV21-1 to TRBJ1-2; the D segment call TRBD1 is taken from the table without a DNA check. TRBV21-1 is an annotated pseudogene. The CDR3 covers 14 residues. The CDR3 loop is CASSKVVGRYGYTF. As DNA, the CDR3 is TGTGCCAGCAGCAAAGTAGTGGGGCGCTATGGCTACACCTTC.

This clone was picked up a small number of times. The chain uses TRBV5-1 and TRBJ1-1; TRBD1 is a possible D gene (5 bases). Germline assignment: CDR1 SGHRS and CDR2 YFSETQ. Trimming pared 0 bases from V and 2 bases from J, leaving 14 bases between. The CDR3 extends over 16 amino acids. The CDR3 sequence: CASSLAGTGDNTEAFF. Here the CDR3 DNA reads TGCGCCAGCAGCTTGGCCGGCACAGGTGACAACACTGAAGCTTTCTTT.

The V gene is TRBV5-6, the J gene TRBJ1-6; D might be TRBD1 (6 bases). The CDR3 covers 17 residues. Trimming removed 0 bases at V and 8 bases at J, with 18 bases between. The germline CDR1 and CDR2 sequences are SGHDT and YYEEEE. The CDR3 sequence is CASSLGSGRGLDSPLHF. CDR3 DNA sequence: TGTGCCAGCAGCTTGGGTTCGGGAAGGGGGTTGGATTCACCCCTCCACTTT.

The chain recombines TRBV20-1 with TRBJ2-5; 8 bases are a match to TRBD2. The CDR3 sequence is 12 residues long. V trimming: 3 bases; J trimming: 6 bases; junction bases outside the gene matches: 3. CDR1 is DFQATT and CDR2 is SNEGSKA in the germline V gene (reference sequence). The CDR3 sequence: CSASSGVQTQYF. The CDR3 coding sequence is TGCAGTGCTAGTAGCGGGGTACAGACCCAGTACTTC.

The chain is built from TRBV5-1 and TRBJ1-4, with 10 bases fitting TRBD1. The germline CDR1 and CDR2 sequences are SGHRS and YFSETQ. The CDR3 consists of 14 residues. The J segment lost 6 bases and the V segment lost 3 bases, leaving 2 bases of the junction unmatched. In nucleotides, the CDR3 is TGCGCCAGCAGCTACGGACAGGGGGATGAAAAACTGTTTTTT. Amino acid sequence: CASSYGQGDEKLFF.